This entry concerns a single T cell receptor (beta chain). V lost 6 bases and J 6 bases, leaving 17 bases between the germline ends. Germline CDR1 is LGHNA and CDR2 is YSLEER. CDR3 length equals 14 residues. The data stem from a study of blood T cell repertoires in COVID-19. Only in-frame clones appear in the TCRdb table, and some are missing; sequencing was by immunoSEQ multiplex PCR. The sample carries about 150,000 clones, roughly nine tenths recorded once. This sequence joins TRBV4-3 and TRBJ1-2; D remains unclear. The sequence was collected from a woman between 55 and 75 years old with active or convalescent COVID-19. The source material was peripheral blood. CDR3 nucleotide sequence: TGCGCCAGCAGTAAGAAGTACCCCGGAGATGGCTACACCTTC. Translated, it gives CASSKKYPGDGYTF.